These 24 T cell receptor beta chains share one sample of origin, sequenced in a study of blood T cell repertoires in COVID-19. Repertoires were generated with immunoSEQ multiplex PCR, while TCRdb's copy carries only in-frame clones and drops some. Of 150,000 or so clones in the sample, 77% were seen once. Material for sequencing was peripheral blood. These receptors all come from a woman aged 45-59 years with active or convalescent COVID-19.

V is TRBV7-9 and J is TRBJ1-1; D perhaps matches TRBD1 (5 bases). The CDR3 sequence is 16 residues long. Trimming shortened V by 1 base and J by 4 bases, and 16 bases separated the two germline ends. Germline assignment: CDR1 SEHNR and CDR2 FQNEAQ (reference sequence). The CDR3 is CASSLVSGGYGTEAFF. CDR3 sequence (DNA): TGTGCCAGCAGCTTAGTTTCGGGGGGTTATGGCACTGAAGCTTTCTTT.

This chain joins TRBV10-2 and TRBJ1-5; D call uncertain. V was pared by 2 bases and J by 5 bases, with 10 bases between. Germline CDR1 reads WSHSY; CDR2 reads SAAADI. The CDR3 totals 14 residues. CDR3 nucleotides: TGCGCCAGCAGTGAGCCCTGGCCCGATCAGCCCCAGCATTTT. Translating it yields CASSEPWPDQPQHF.

J is TRBJ1-2 and V is TRBV9; D call uncertain. This CDR3 contains 13 residues. The germline V gene has CDR1 SGDLS and CDR2 YYNGEE. V lost 1 base and J lost 3, with 7 bases in between. The chain's CDR3 is CASSVREDYGYTF. The CDR3 DNA reads TGTGCCAGCAGCGTACGGGAGGACTATGGCTACACCTTC.

The V call is TRBV2, the J call TRBJ2-2, with 8 bases fitting TRBD1. CDR3 size: 14 residues. V lost 5 bases and J lost 6; bases outside the gene matches: 5. From germline, CDR1 is SNHLY and CDR2 FYNNEI. In DNA form, the CDR3 reads TGTGCCAGCAGTTCCGGGACAGGCCCCGGGGAGCTGTTTTTT. Protein product: CASSSGTGPGELFF.

This clone was seen a single time. The chain uses TRBV6-2 or TRBV6-3 and TRBJ2-3; D is perhaps TRBD1 (7 bases). This CDR3 has 15 amino acids. The germline CDR1 and CDR2 sequences are MNHEY and SVGEGT. Trimming stripped 4 bases from V and 1 base from J, with 12 bases between. The CDR3 region is CASSFTGEGTDTQYF. The CDR3 DNA is TGTGCCAGCAGTTTCACAGGGGAGGGCACAGATACGCAGTATTTT.

The V gene is TRBV7-9, the J gene TRBJ2-1, with TRBD1 matching 10 bases. The CDR3 contains 18 residues. V lost 5 bases to trimming and J lost 1 base; unmatched junction nucleotides: 11. Per germline, CDR1 SEHNR and CDR2 FQNEAQ (reference sequence). Here the CDR3 DNA reads TGTGCCAGCAGCGTAAGAACCGGACAGGGGGGGTCCTACAATGAGCAGTTCTTC. As protein: CASSVRTGQGGSYNEQFF. Combining the CDR3 with reference TRBV7-9 and TRBJ2-1 gives the whole variable domain DTGVSQNPRHKITKRGQNVTFRCDPISEHNRLYWYRQTLGQGPEFLTYFQNEAQLEKSRLLSDRFSAERPKGSFSTLEIQRTEQGDSAMYLCASSVRTGQGGSYNEQFFGPGTRLTVL.

This clone was detected ten times or more. The rearrangement links TRBV2 to TRBJ1-5; TRBD1 agrees at 7 bases. The CDR3 extends over 14 amino acids. CDR1 and CDR2 (germline): SNHLY, FYNNEI. Trimming at V came to 2 bases and at J to 5 bases, leaving 3 bases not matched to a gene. The CDR3 here is CASSENRGHQPQHF. For the CDR3, the DNA is TGTGCCAGCAGTGAAAACAGGGGCCATCAGCCCCAGCATTTT.

V gene TRBV4-3 combines with J gene TRBJ1-1; 7 nucleotides match TRBD1. Germline V gene lookup returns CDR1 LGHNA and CDR2 YSLEER. Trimming at V came to 1 base and at J to 3 bases, leaving 5 bases not matched to a gene. This CDR3 is 15 amino acids long. In DNA form, the CDR3 reads TGCGCCAGCAGCCAAGGCCCCGGGACAGACACTGAAGCTTTCTTT. Translating gives CASSQGPGTDTEAFF.

The rearrangement joins TRBV27 to TRBJ2-6; D is possibly TRBD2 (5 bases). Germline V gene data show CDR1 as MNHEY and CDR2 as SMNVEV (reference sequence). V gave up 6 bases and J gave up 0 bases, with 18 bases separating them. The CDR3 has 18 residues. CDR3 in amino acids: CASSTYSGGRSGANVLTF. The CDR3 nucleotides are TGTGCCAGCAGCACCTACAGTGGAGGTCGCTCTGGGGCCAACGTCCTGACTTTC. Full variable domain (outside the CDR3, taken from reference TRBV27 and TRBJ2-6): EAQVTQNPRYLITVTGKKLTVTCSQNMNHEYMSWYRQDPGLGLRQIYYSMNVEVTDKGDVPEGYKVSRKEKRNFPLILESPSPNQTSLYFCASSTYSGGRSGANVLTFGAGSRLTVL.

The rearrangement joins TRBV2 to TRBJ1-3; tentative D call: TRBD1 (5 bases). CDR1 is SNHLY, CDR2 FYNNEI, per germline. The germline V and J ends were trimmed by 0 bases and 0 bases, with 15 bases remaining between them. The CDR3 is made up of 18 amino acids. The CDR3 is CASSEAGSGLRSGNTIYF. The CDR3, as DNA: TGTGCCAGCAGTGAAGCGGGCTCGGGACTCCGCTCTGGAAACACCATATATTTT.

The chain employs TRBV30 and TRBJ2-7; 8 nucleotides agree with TRBD1. Germline assignment: CDR1 GTSNPN and CDR2 SVGIG (reference sequence). The CDR3 loop spans 14 amino acids. Germline trimming cut 0 bases from V and 4 bases from J; bases unmatched to any gene: 5. This chain's CDR3 is CAWSVRTGRYEQYF. For the CDR3, the DNA is TGTGCCTGGAGTGTCCGGACAGGGAGGTACGAGCAGTACTTC.

The chain employs TRBV6-2 or TRBV6-3 and TRBJ2-7; D not resolved. Germline V lookup: CDR1 MNHEY, CDR2 SVGEGT. V was trimmed by 6 bases and J by 4 bases, leaving 7 bases between them. This CDR3 has 11 amino acids. CDR3 sequence: CASSQAYEQYF. The DNA of the CDR3 is TGTGCCAGCAGCCAAGCGTACGAGCAGTACTTC.

The count of this clone is one. The V call is TRBV6-2 or TRBV6-3, the J call TRBJ2-7, with 7 bases identical to TRBD1. The CDR3 is 13 residues long. The junction had 1 base not matched to a gene; V was cut back by 3 bases and J by 2 bases. Germline V gene lookup returns CDR1 MNHEY and CDR2 SVGEGT. The CDR3 protein is CASSYQGAYEQYF. The CDR3 DNA reads as TGTGCCAGCAGTTATCAGGGGGCCTACGAGCAGTACTTC.

CDR3 loop: CASRRQEGGEKLFF. Written as DNA, the CDR3 is TGTGCCAGCAGGCGACAGGAAGGTGGGGAAAAACTGTTTTTT. This chain joins TRBV28 and TRBJ1-4, with D tentatively TRBD1 (6 bases). The CDR3 runs 14 residues. V lost 6 bases and J 8 bases, leaving 16 bases between the germline ends. Germline lookup yields CDR1 MDHEN and CDR2 SYDVKM.

V gene TRBV24-1 combines with J gene TRBJ1-4; D is perhaps TRBD1 (5 bases). Per the germline V gene, CDR1 is KGHDR and CDR2 is SFDVKD. This CDR3 comprises 16 residues. V was trimmed by 1 base and J by 0 bases, leaving 8 bases between them. The CDR3 DNA reads TGTGCCACCAGTGATTTCAGACAGTCAACTAATGAAAAACTGTTTTTT. Translated: CATSDFRQSTNEKLFF.

J is TRBJ1-3 and V is TRBV9, with 7 positions matching TRBD1. Trimming cost V 7 bases and J 1 base; bases outside gene matches: 5. CDR1 and CDR2 (germline): SGDLS, YYNGEE. The CDR3 has 14 amino acids. CDR3 sequence (DNA): TGTGCCAGCCGGACAGGCCTTTCTGGAAACACCATATATTTT. This gives the protein CASRTGLSGNTIYF.

The chain is built from TRBV20-1 and TRBJ1-2; D not certain. CDR1 is DFQATT and CDR2 is SNEGSKA in the germline V gene (reference sequence). CDR3 length: 12 residues. With 3 bases removed from V and 7 bases from J, the gap between germline ends came to 12 bases. The CDR3 is CSASRVRGGYTF. DNA of the CDR3: TGCAGTGCTAGTAGGGTACGGGGTGGCTACACCTTC.

As concerns this clone: The junction departs from germline at one end; a sequencing error may be responsible. The V and J genes are TRBV7-7 and TRBJ2-5, with D perhaps matching TRBD2 (6 bases). Per the germline V gene, CDR1 is SSHAT and CDR2 is FNYEAQ (reference sequence). This CDR3 region has 14 residues. The CDR3 nucleotides read TGTGCTAGCAGCTTAGATACGGGAGCAGAGACCCAGTACTTC. It encodes CASSLDTGAETQYF.

The chain has TRBV4-2 and TRBJ2-1; 7 bases agree with TRBD2. The trim removed 0 bases at V and 14 bases at J, leaving 7 bases unmatched. There are 13 residues in the CDR3. The germline V gene has CDR1 LGHNA and CDR2 YNFKEQ. CDR3 DNA sequence: TGTGCCAGCAGCCAAGAGCGGCGGGGGAAGGAGTTCTTC. Amino acids: CASSQERRGKEFF.

This sequence joins TRBV27 and TRBJ2-1; TRBD2 agrees at 9 bases. With 3 bases clipped from V and 8 bases from J, the junction kept 8 bases outside the gene matches. From germline, CDR1 is MNHEY and CDR2 SMNVEV (reference sequence). The CDR3 length is 15 residues. The CDR3 here is CASSFTSGYLHEQFF. For the CDR3, the DNA is TGTGCCAGCAGTTTTACTAGCGGGTATTTGCATGAGCAGTTCTTC.

This clone turned up a few times. The CDR3 spells CASSLRVSVSGGAVTQYF. The CDR3 bases are TGTGCCAGCAGCTTACGTGTTTCGGTTAGCGGGGGGGCCGTGACCCAGTACTTC. This rearrangement joins TRBV7-2 to TRBJ2-5; TRBD2 aligns across 11 bases. From germline, CDR1 is SGHTA and CDR2 FQGNSA. This CDR3 is 18 amino acids long. Germline trimming cut 2 bases from V and 7 bases from J; bases unmatched to any gene: 15.

V gene TRBV29-1 combines with J gene TRBJ1-2; 12 nucleotides match TRBD1. CDR3 size: 14 residues. Trimming at V came to 4 bases and at J to 8 bases, leaving 8 bases not matched to a gene. Germline CDR1 is SQVTM and CDR2 is ANQGSEA. The CDR3, as DNA: TGCAGCGTTGGATCGGGACAGGGGGCTGGAGGCTACACCTTC. Its translation: CSVGSGQGAGGYTF.

The rearrangement uses TRBV20-1 and TRBJ1-5, with TRBD1 as a possible D gene (5 bases). Per germline, CDR1 DFQATT and CDR2 SNEGSKA (reference sequence). Trimming shortened V by 3 bases and J by 7 bases, and 13 bases separated the two germline ends. The CDR3 is 13 amino acids. This chain's CDR3 is CSASRGYGQPQHF. The DNA for the CDR3 is TGCAGTGCTAGTCGGGGGTATGGGCAGCCCCAGCATTTT.

The chain is built from TRBV4-2 and TRBJ2-5; TRBD2 aligns across 13 bases. Germline trimming cut 0 bases from V and 1 base from J; bases unmatched to any gene: 5. CDR1 and CDR2 (germline): LGHNA, YNFKEQ. The CDR3 is made up of 18 amino acids. CDR3: CASSQEGGTSGIQETQYF. The CDR3 coding sequence is TGTGCCAGCAGCCAAGAAGGAGGGACTAGCGGGATCCAAGAGACCCAGTACTTC.